This entry lists 32 T cell receptor beta chains sequenced from one sample in a study of shared clonotypes between healthy human individuals. The table came from immunoSEQ multiplex PCR; TCRdb's copy has only in-frame clones and leaves some out. Counted here are about 710,000 clones, 72% occurring once; the ten biggest clones make up about 1.7%. Source material: memory CD4+ T cells sorted from blood. Subset given: CD45RA-negative fraction. All receptors derive from a woman in her 30s in good health.

This clone has only one observation. Here the CDR3 reads CASRNYRGPKNTGELFF. CDR3 nucleotide sequence: TGTGCCAGCAGAAATTACAGGGGCCCGAAGAACACCGGGGAGCTGTTTTTT. The chain combines TRBV5-4 with TRBJ2-2, with 7 nucleotides matching TRBD1. V was clipped by 5 bases and J by 1 base; unmatched bases: 11. CDR1 and CDR2 from the germline V gene are SGHNT and YYREEE (reference sequence). The CDR3 has 17 amino acids.

This sequence joins TRBV7-9 and TRBJ1-3, with 9 positions matching TRBD1. This CDR3 is built from 16 residues. The V gene end was trimmed by 5 bases and the J gene end by 4 bases; junction bases not matched to a gene: 9. Germline V gives CDR1 SEHNR, CDR2 FQNEAQ (reference sequence). Here the CDR3 reads CASSPSYRGQGNTIYF. CDR3 nucleotide sequence: TGTGCCAGCAGCCCATCGTACAGGGGGCAAGGAAACACCATATATTTT.

The chain employs TRBV27 and TRBJ2-7, with 9 bases fitting TRBD2. V shed 3 bases and J 2 bases; nucleotides not matched to a gene: 8. The CDR3 runs 16 residues. CDR1 MNHEY and CDR2 SMNVEV come from the germline V gene (reference sequence). CDR3 sequence reads: CASSFRASGTPYEQYF. DNA for the CDR3: TGTGCCAGCAGTTTTAGGGCTAGCGGGACGCCCTACGAGCAGTACTTC.

This clone showed up just a few times. V and J are TRBV5-1 and TRBJ2-5, with D hard to call. CDR1 and CDR2 (germline): SGHRS, YFSETQ. Between the trimmed V and J ends, which lost 0 bases and 1 base, there was a span of 7 bases. The CDR3 consists of 14 residues. Written as DNA, the CDR3 is TGCGCCAGCAGCTTGGCCTATGGCCAAGAGACCCAGTACTTC. This encodes CASSLAYGQETQYF.

The chain employs TRBV27 and TRBJ2-1, with TRBD2 matching 7 bases. The CDR3 runs 13 residues. Germline V gene sequence: CDR1 MNHEY, CDR2 SMNVEV (reference sequence). Trimming at V came to 6 bases and at J to 6 bases, leaving 5 bases not matched to a gene. The CDR3 nucleotides are TGTGCCAGCAGCCGCGGGGGATTCAATGAGCAGTTCTTC. Residues: CASSRGGFNEQFF.

The chain joins TRBV19 to TRBJ1-2; no firm D call. This CDR3 has 14 residues. Per germline, CDR1 LNHDA and CDR2 SQIVND (reference sequence). Trimming stripped 1 base from V and 2 bases from J, with 8 bases between. CDR3 bases: TGTGCCAGTAGTATAGTATACAACAACTATGGCTACACCTTC. It translates to CASSIVYNNYGYTF. The entire variable domain, with the rest obtained from reference TRBV19 and TRBJ1-2, is as follows: DGGITQSPKYLFRKEGQNVTLSCEQNLNHDAMYWYRQDPGQGLRLIYYSQIVNDFQKGDIAEGYSVSREKKESFPLTVTSAQKNPTAFYLCASSIVYNNYGYTFGSGTRLTVV.

The chain is built from TRBV19 and TRBJ1-2; 12 nucleotides agree with TRBD1. Germline V lookup: CDR1 LNHDA, CDR2 SQIVND (reference sequence). The CDR3 is 14 amino acids. V was pared by 5 bases and J by 8 bases, with 6 bases of the junction left unmatched. The chain's CDR3 is CASSPGQGAEGYTF. Written as DNA, the CDR3 is TGTGCCAGTAGTCCGGGACAGGGGGCCGAGGGCTACACCTTC. The full variable domain, completed using reference TRBV19 and TRBJ1-2, is DGGITQSPKYLFRKEGQNVTLSCEQNLNHDAMYWYRQDPGQGLRLIYYSQIVNDFQKGDIAEGYSVSREKKESFPLTVTSAQKNPTAFYLCASSPGQGAEGYTFGSGTRLTVV.

A note on this clone: The same CDR3 arises from other DNA sequences in this sample as well. This sequence joins TRBV5-1 and TRBJ2-1, with 9 bases aligning to TRBD2. In germline, CDR1 is SGHRS, CDR2 YFSETQ. V was pared by 2 bases and J by 4 bases, with 4 bases of the junction left unmatched. The CDR3 is made up of 15 amino acids. CDR3 sequence (DNA): TGCGCCAGCAGCTTCTCCACTAGCGGGTACAATGAGCAGTTCTTC. Protein: CASSFSTSGYNEQFF.

CDR3 DNA: TGTGCCAGCAGAGCGGACAGGGGGAATGAGCAGTTCTTC. Protein: CASRADRGNEQFF. V and J are TRBV2 and TRBJ2-1; 10 nucleotides match TRBD1. The trim removed 6 bases at V and 7 bases at J, leaving 3 bases unmatched. Germline CDR1 reads SNHLY; CDR2 reads FYNNEI. The CDR3 totals 13 residues.

J is TRBJ2-5 and V is TRBV4-1; 11 bases are shared with TRBD2. Germline CDR1 is MGHRA and CDR2 is YSYEKL. V dropped 4 bases and J dropped 6; count of bases not matched to a gene: 7. The CDR3 has 15 residues. This chain's CDR3 is CASSRGLAEGKTQYF. Here the CDR3 DNA reads TGCGCCAGCAGCCGGGGACTAGCGGAGGGAAAGACCCAGTACTTC.

The rearrangement links TRBV7-2 to TRBJ2-7, with D possibly called TRBD1 or TRBD2 (5 bases each). V shed 5 bases and J shed 5 bases, with 16 bases lying between them. Germline V gene lookup returns CDR1 SGHTA and CDR2 FQGNSA. The length of the CDR3 is 14 residues. DNA for the CDR3: TGTGCCAGCAGCCCCCAGAGGGGCGGACACGAGCAGTACTTC. Translation gives CASSPQRGGHEQYF.

This chain joins TRBV6-5 and TRBJ2-6; no definite D call. Germline V gives CDR1 MNHEY, CDR2 SVGAGI. V was clipped by 5 bases and J by 0 bases, with 8 bases between them. The CDR3 consists of 15 residues. DNA of the CDR3: TGTGCCAGCAGTCGGAAATCCTCTGGGGCCAACGTCCTGACTTTC. This translates into CASSRKSSGANVLTF.

This chain links TRBV18 with TRBJ2-7; 12 positions agree with TRBD2. V was pared by 0 bases and J by 4 bases, with 7 bases of the junction left unmatched. The CDR3 totals 17 residues. Germline CDR1 is KGHSH and CDR2 is LQKENI. The CDR3 sequence is CASSPPLAGGLVYEQYF. The CDR3 DNA follows: TGTGCCAGCTCACCACCCCTAGCGGGGGGGTTAGTATACGAGCAGTACTTC. Full variable domain (remainder filled in from reference TRBV18 and TRBJ2-7): NAGVMQNPRHLVRRRGQEARLRCSPMKGHSHVYWYRQLPEEGLKFMVYLQKENIIDESGMPKERFSAEFPKEGPSILRIQQVVRGDSAAYFCASSPPLAGGLVYEQYFGPGTRLTVT.

The chain uses TRBV29-1 and TRBJ2-3; D is undetermined. Germline V lookup: CDR1 SQVTM, CDR2 ANQGSEA. The CDR3 has 14 residues. The V and J ends lost 7 bases and 2 bases respectively, with 16 bases between them. The CDR3 loop reads CSGTPGGTTDTQYF. CDR3 nucleotide sequence: TGCAGCGGGACCCCCGGCGGAACCACAGATACGCAGTATTTT.

The chain links TRBV10-2 to TRBJ2-1, with 11 bases lining up with TRBD2. V lost 6 bases and J lost 1; bases outside the gene matches: 2. The CDR3 loop spans 15 amino acids. CDR1 and CDR2 from the germline V gene are WSHSY and SAAADI. CDR3 amino acids: CASRLAGGSYNEQFF. CDR3 nucleotide sequence: TGCGCCAGCAGGTTAGCGGGAGGGTCCTACAATGAGCAGTTCTTC.

This clone was observed a single time. This rearrangement joins TRBV6-5 to TRBJ2-7; 10 nucleotides line up with TRBD1. There are 14 residues in the CDR3. Germline V lookup: CDR1 MNHEY, CDR2 SVGAGI. V dropped 3 bases and J dropped 6; count of bases not matched to a gene: 5. For the CDR3, the DNA is TGTGCCAGCAGTTATTCGGGACAGGGGACCGAGCAGTACTTC. Amino acid sequence: CASSYSGQGTEQYF.

This clone was seen ten or more times. Different DNA sequences within this sample yield the same CDR3. This rearrangement joins TRBV7-9 to TRBJ2-5; D is undetermined. The CDR3 extends over 11 amino acids. In germline, CDR1 is SEHNR, CDR2 FQNEAQ (reference sequence). Trimming took off 0 bases at V and 4 bases at J, with 0 bases between the two ends. The chain's CDR3 is CASSLAETQYF. The CDR3 nucleotides read TGTGCCAGCAGCTTAGCAGAGACCCAGTACTTC.

This chain joins TRBV5-6 and TRBJ2-5; 8 nucleotides align to TRBD1. Germline trimming cut 4 bases from V and 4 bases from J; bases unmatched to any gene: 9. This CDR3 comprises 15 residues. Germline V CDR1 and CDR2: SGHDT, YYEEEE. Here the CDR3 reads CASSVGQGQLETQYF. The DNA for the CDR3 is TGTGCCAGCAGCGTCGGACAGGGTCAATTAGAGACCCAGTACTTC.

The V gene is TRBV7-9, the J gene TRBJ2-7; D is tentatively TRBD1 or TRBD2 (6 bases each). The CDR3 runs 15 residues. V was cut by 5 bases and J by 0 bases, with 14 bases left in between. Germline V gene data show CDR1 as SEHNR and CDR2 as FQNEAQ (reference sequence). DNA of the CDR3: TGTGCCAGCAGCCCCGGGGGCTCCAGCTCCTACGAGCAGTACTTC. Residues: CASSPGGSSSYEQYF.

The chain is built from TRBV4-1 and TRBJ2-3; D possibly corresponds to TRBD1 (6 bases). The length of the CDR3 is 16 residues. Germline CDR1 and CDR2: MGHRA and YSYEKL. Trimming took 4 bases from V and 2 from J, leaving 16 bases between them. CDR3 residues: CASSRTRDKITDTQYF. The CDR3 DNA is TGCGCCAGCAGCCGTACGAGGGACAAAATCACAGATACGCAGTATTTT.

The chain carries TRBV11-3 and TRBJ2-3, with D perhaps matching TRBD2 (6 bases). Looked up from germline, CDR1 is SGHNT and CDR2 is YENEEA. The CDR3 is made up of 15 amino acids. V gave up 5 bases and J gave up 10 bases, with 22 bases separating them. CDR3 coding DNA: TGTGCCAGCAGCAACAGCGGAGGGCCGGAAGTGGCGCAGTATTTT. This sequence encodes CASSNSGGPEVAQYF.

The chain has TRBV30 and TRBJ1-5, with a weak D call TRBD1 (5 bases). This CDR3 has 13 residues. CDR1 is GTSNPN, CDR2 SVGIG, per germline (reference sequence). V was cut by 2 bases and J by 6 bases, with 11 bases left in between. CDR3 region: CAWSLREIQPQHF. In DNA form, the CDR3 reads TGTGCCTGGAGTCTCAGGGAAATTCAGCCCCAGCATTTT.

The rearrangement links TRBV15 to TRBJ2-1, with 7 bases identical to TRBD2. This CDR3 has 16 amino acids. Germline V lookup: CDR1 LNHNV, CDR2 YYDKDF (reference sequence). V lost 0 bases, J lost 9 bases, and 11 bases stayed unmatched. The CDR3 DNA reads TGTGCCACCAGCAGAGATCGGGCGGGAGTAACAGGTGAGCAGTTCTTC. Its protein product is CATSRDRAGVTGEQFF.

This clone was counted only a few times. The chain is built from TRBV7-8 and TRBJ2-3, with 10 bases lining up with TRBD1. The CDR3 has 16 residues. The trim removed 0 bases at V and 0 bases at J, leaving 0 bases unmatched. Germline CDR1 reads SGHVS; CDR2 reads FQNEAQ. The CDR3: CASSLAGQGSTDTQYF. CDR3 in DNA: TGTGCCAGCAGCTTAGCGGGACAGGGGAGCACAGATACGCAGTATTTT.

V gene TRBV19 combines with J gene TRBJ2-5; D call uncertain. V dropped 6 bases and J dropped 3 bases, with 11 bases sitting between them. This CDR3 comprises 13 residues. Germline CDR1 LNHDA, CDR2 SQIVND (reference sequence). The CDR3 region is CASRWTAEETQYF. Here the CDR3 DNA reads TGTGCCAGTAGGTGGACGGCCGAAGAGACCCAGTACTTC.

As regards this clone: The same CDR3 can be traced to other DNA sequences in this sample. The chain is built from TRBV7-8 and TRBJ2-2; D remains ambiguous. The germline gives CDR1 SGHVS, CDR2 FQNEAQ. CDR3 length equals 11 residues. V lost 6 bases to trimming and J lost 4 bases, with 3 bases between them. CDR3: CASSTTGELFF. CDR3 DNA sequence: TGTGCCAGCAGTACCACCGGGGAGCTGTTTTTT.

V usage is TRBV15 and J usage is TRBJ1-5; D ambiguous. The CDR3 extends over 13 amino acids. From germline, CDR1 is LNHNV and CDR2 YYDKDF (reference sequence). The V end lost 8 bases, the J end lost 13 bases, and 21 bases lay between the germline ends. CDR3 nucleotides: TGTGCCACCTCACCGCTCCTGGACGGGCCACAGCATTTT. As protein: CATSPLLDGPQHF.

The J gene is TRBJ2-1, the V gene TRBV7-9; TRBD2 matches at 9 bases. The CDR3 runs 17 residues. Unmatched junction bases numbered 16, after V lost 5 bases and J lost 8 bases. The germline V gene has CDR1 SEHNR and CDR2 FQNEAQ (reference sequence). The CDR3 region has the DNA TGTGCCAGCAGCACCACTTTTACTAGCGGGTTAGTGGATGAGCAGTTCTTC. Encoded protein: CASSTTFTSGLVDEQFF.

J is TRBJ1-5 and V is TRBV19; 12 nucleotides agree with TRBD1. Germline V gives CDR1 LNHDA, CDR2 SQIVND (reference sequence). Trimming took 5 bases from V and 6 from J; bases not matched to a gene: 8. The CDR3 contains 16 residues. The CDR3 region is CASSGSGQGALQPQHF. For the CDR3, the DNA is TGTGCCAGTAGTGGCTCGGGACAGGGGGCTCTTCAGCCCCAGCATTTT.

On this clone: One end of the junction fails to match germline, which may point to a read error. V gene TRBV5-1 combines with J gene TRBJ1-1, with D unresolved. This CDR3 region has 12 residues. The germline gives CDR1 SGHRS, CDR2 YFSETQ. In nucleotides, the CDR3 is TGTGCCAGCAGCTTGATCGGGACTGAAGCTTTCTTT. Translated, it gives CASSLIGTEAFF. Drawing the rest from reference TRBV5-1 and TRBJ1-1, the complete variable domain is KAGVTQTPRYLIKTRGQQVTLSCSPISGHRSVSWYQQTPGQGLQFLFEYFSETQRNKGNFPGRFSGRQFSNSRSEMNVSTLELGDSALYLCASSLIGTEAFFGQGTRLTVV.

The CDR3 DNA reads TGTGCCAGCAATCAATGGGGATATCAGCCCCAGCATTTT. Translating it yields CASNQWGYQPQHF. J is TRBJ1-5 and V is TRBV28; D unresolved. CDR1 is MDHEN, CDR2 SYDVKM, per germline. The CDR3 length is 13 residues. V was trimmed by 7 bases and J by 5 bases, leaving 12 bases between them.

This clone was seen repeatedly, ten times or more. The CDR3 DNA sequence: TGTGCCAGCAGCTTGCTAGCGGCCTACAATGAGCAGTTCTTC. Protein product: CASSLLAAYNEQFF. The J gene is TRBJ2-1, the V gene TRBV11-2; 7 bases line up with TRBD2. Unmatched junction bases numbered 1, after V lost 3 bases and J lost 2 bases. CDR1 is SGHAT, CDR2 FQNNGV, per germline. CDR3 size: 14 residues.